What follows are 27 T cell receptor beta chains derived from one specimen sequenced in a study of T cell responses to AZD1222 COVID-19 vaccine. This table comes from immunoSEQ multiplex PCR, and its TCRdb copy is limited to in-frame clones, with some not included. The sample consists of 110,000 to 150,000 clones, around 87% of them appearing once. The specimen comprised peripheral blood, sampled on day 0 of AZD1222 vaccination. These receptors all stem from an adult in good health.

This clone was seen a single time. The chain is built from TRBV6-6 and TRBJ2-1, with 7 bases fitting TRBD1. V dropped 6 bases and J dropped 4; count of bases not matched to a gene: 6. From germline, CDR1 is MNHNY and CDR2 SVGAGI (reference sequence). CDR3 length: 14 residues. The CDR3 nucleotides read TGTGCCAGCAGGGATGACAGGGTATACAATGAGCAGTTCTTC. Protein: CASRDDRVYNEQFF.

This clone has a single count. The chain recombines TRBV6-1 with TRBJ1-2; 7 nucleotides line up with TRBD1. Looked up from germline, CDR1 is MNHNS and CDR2 is SASEGT. Trimming at V came to 7 bases and at J to 5 bases, leaving 13 bases not matched to a gene. This CDR3 is 15 amino acids long. The CDR3 reads CASTDDRAPLYGYTF. CDR3 DNA: TGTGCCAGCACTGATGACAGGGCACCCCTTTATGGCTACACCTTC.

This clone showed up just once. One end of the junction varies from germline; a read error may be responsible. The V call is TRBV12-5, the J call TRBJ2-3, with TRBD2 identical over 8 bases. Per the germline V gene, CDR1 is LGHNT and CDR2 is FRNRAP. This CDR3 comprises 16 residues. The CDR3 DNA reads as TGTGCTAGTGGTTCCCCGTTTAGCGGGGTCACAGATACGCCGTATTTT. Translation: CASGSPFSGVTDTPYF.

The rearrangement uses TRBV6-5 and TRBJ1-3; 9 bases are shared with TRBD1. The length of the CDR3 is 15 residues. CDR1 MNHEY and CDR2 SVGAGI come from the germline V gene. Losses at the gene ends were 6 bases for V and 4 bases for J; bases not matched to a gene: 7. The CDR3 here is CASRMDRGSGNTIYF. The CDR3 DNA sequence: TGTGCCAGCAGGATGGACAGGGGATCCGGAAACACCATATATTTT.

J is TRBJ1-1 and V is TRBV5-1; D not certain. Between the trimmed V and J ends, which lost 2 bases and 3 bases, there was a span of 14 bases. CDR1 is SGHRS and CDR2 is YFSETQ in the germline V gene. The CDR3 covers 15 residues. The CDR3 region is CASSFGRGGYTEAFF. CDR3 nucleotide sequence: TGCGCCAGCAGCTTCGGACGTGGAGGTTACACTGAAGCTTTCTTT.

This clone was seen once. The genes are TRBV6-1 and TRBJ1-1; 7 nucleotides match TRBD1. The CDR3 loop spans 15 amino acids. Trimming removed 2 bases from V and 1 base from J; junction bases left unmatched: 4. Germline V gene data show CDR1 as MNHNS and CDR2 as SASEGT. DNA for the CDR3: TGTGCCAGCAGTGAACCGGGGACAGCGAACACTGAAGCTTTCTTT. Amino acid sequence: CASSEPGTANTEAFF.

DNA of the CDR3: TGTGCCAGCTCACCGGGCAGGGCAGAGACCCAGTACTTC. It codes for CASSPGRAETQYF. The genes are TRBV18 and TRBJ2-5; D perhaps matches TRBD1 (5 bases). V was pared by 3 bases and J by 4 bases, with 9 bases between. Looked up from germline, CDR1 is KGHSH and CDR2 is LQKENI. The CDR3 totals 13 residues.

This chain links TRBV5-6 with TRBJ1-2, with 9 bases lining up with TRBD1. The germline CDR1 and CDR2 sequences are SGHDT and YYEEEE. The CDR3 contains 14 residues. With V trimmed by 4 bases and J by 5 bases, 6 bases remained unmatched. The DNA of the CDR3 is TGTGCCAGCAGCCCGGGGACAGGGCGATATGGCTACACCTTC. It codes for CASSPGTGRYGYTF.

This chain links TRBV6-5 with TRBJ2-1, with no clear D. The length of the CDR3 is 14 residues. V was pared by 6 bases and J by 1 base, with 10 bases between. Germline values: CDR1 MNHEY, CDR2 SVGAGI. This chain's CDR3 is CASSLRLSYNEQFF. CDR3 nucleotide sequence: TGTGCCAGCAGCCTACGGCTTTCCTACAATGAGCAGTTCTTC.

This rearrangement joins TRBV5-4 to TRBJ1-6, with no clear D. V gave up 7 bases and J gave up 5 bases, with 13 bases separating them. The CDR3 is 14 amino acids. The germline V gene encodes CDR1 SGHNT and CDR2 YYREEE (reference sequence). CDR3 bases: TGTGCCAGCCGGGAGGGCGGGCATAATTCACCCCTCCACTTT. It encodes CASREGGHNSPLHF.

The chain couples TRBV2 to TRBJ1-5; D is uncertain. V dropped 7 bases and J dropped 0 bases, with 10 bases sitting between them. Germline assignment: CDR1 SNHLY and CDR2 FYNNEI. The CDR3 is 14 amino acids. CDR3 DNA: TGTGCCAGCACCGGCCTCTATAGCAATCAGCCCCAGCATTTT. Encoded protein: CASTGLYSNQPQHF.

The chain joins TRBV25-1 to TRBJ1-1; 10 positions match TRBD1. J lost 1 base, V lost 4 bases, and 9 bases had no gene match. Per germline, CDR1 MGHDK and CDR2 SYGVNS. This CDR3 spans 17 amino acids. In DNA, the CDR3 is TGTGCCAGCAGTGGAGACAGGGGGCTGGTCCAGAACACTGAAGCTTTCTTT. Translation: CASSGDRGLVQNTEAFF.

The chain has TRBV7-2 and TRBJ1-6; possibly TRBD1 for D (6 bases). The CDR3 loop spans 15 amino acids. V was clipped by 5 bases and J by 6 bases, with 14 bases between them. The germline gives CDR1 SGHTA, CDR2 FQGNSA. In DNA form, the CDR3 reads TGTGCCAGCAGCGCCACCGGGACACCTAATTCACCCCTCCACTTT. This translates into CASSATGTPNSPLHF.

V gene TRBV2 combines with J gene TRBJ1-2, with 7 bases fitting TRBD1. Per the germline V gene, CDR1 is SNHLY and CDR2 is FYNNEI. The ends lost 8 bases at V and 4 bases at J; junction bases unmatched: 7. The CDR3 totals 13 residues. The chain's CDR3 is CASGTEIFYGYTF. CDR3 DNA: TGTGCCAGCGGGACAGAAATTTTCTATGGCTACACCTTC.

CDR3 protein: CASTASWMNTEAFF. As DNA, the CDR3 is TGTGCCAGCACCGCTTCTTGGATGAACACTGAAGCTTTCTTT. The chain employs TRBV9 and TRBJ1-1; D is ambiguous. There are 14 residues in the CDR3. Germline-derived CDR1 and CDR2 are SGDLS and YYNGEE. V dropped 6 bases and J dropped 0 bases, with 12 bases sitting between them.

The rearrangement uses TRBV20-1 and TRBJ1-6; weak D call: TRBD1 (5 bases). Germline V CDR1 and CDR2: DFQATT, SNEGSKA (reference sequence). This CDR3 contains 14 residues. V lost 3 bases and J 4 bases, leaving 10 bases between the germline ends. CDR3 coding DNA: TGCAGTGCTAGTGCGGGGGGGTATAATTCACCCCTCCACTTT. Translated: CSASAGGYNSPLHF.

The genes are TRBV19 and TRBJ1-4, with 7 bases fitting TRBD1. The V gene's germline CDR1 is LNHDA and CDR2 SQIVND (reference sequence). Trimming took 5 bases from V and 6 from J; bases not matched to a gene: 12. CDR3 length equals 16 residues. The CDR3 here is CASSRRQGRGYEKLFF. The CDR3 nucleotides read TGTGCCAGTAGTCGCAGACAGGGACGAGGGTATGAAAAACTGTTTTTT.

About this clone itself: Other DNA variants within this sample encode the same CDR3. The chain employs TRBV5-4 and TRBJ2-1; TRBD2 matches at 10 bases. The V gene's germline CDR1 is SGHNT and CDR2 YYREEE (reference sequence). The CDR3 totals 15 residues. Trimming removed 2 bases from V and 4 bases from J; junction bases left unmatched: 3. CDR3 sequence reads: CASSLRTSGYNEQFF. The CDR3 nucleotides are TGTGCCAGCAGCTTACGGACTAGCGGTTACAATGAGCAGTTCTTC.

This clone was seen only once. This chain joins TRBV21-1 and TRBJ1-5. TRBV21-1 is classified as a pseudogene. The CDR3 contains 14 residues. The CDR3 reads CASSKDPRNQPQHF. The CDR3 DNA follows: TGTGCCAGCAGCAAAGATCCCCGAAATCAGCCCCAGCATTTT.

The chain carries TRBV7-3 and TRBJ2-6, with 8 bases lining up with TRBD1. The germline V gene has CDR1 SGHTA and CDR2 FQGTGA. Trimming cost V 4 bases and J 2 bases; bases outside gene matches: 13. This CDR3 region has 19 residues. CDR3 nucleotides: TGTGCCAGCAGCTCCCCTGCGTGGGACAGGACAACTGGGGCCAACGTCCTGACTTTC. The encoded protein is CASSSPAWDRTTGANVLTF.

The V and J genes are TRBV19 and TRBJ1-1; a possible D gene is TRBD1 (6 bases). Between the trimmed V and J ends, which lost 7 bases and 4 bases, there was a span of 13 bases. Germline assignment: CDR1 LNHDA and CDR2 SQIVND (reference sequence). The CDR3 covers 13 residues. CDR3 nucleotides: TGTGCCAGTACCCGAGGGGGGGCCACTGAAGCTTTCTTT. Amino acid sequence: CASTRGGATEAFF.

This clone was picked up one time. The chain links TRBV7-3 to TRBJ1-1; D possibly corresponds to TRBD1 (5 bases). The CDR3 spans 15 residues. The germline V and J ends were trimmed by 2 bases and 6 bases, with 16 bases remaining between them. CDR1 is SGHTA, CDR2 FQGTGA, per germline. The CDR3 sequence: CASSLGASSTSEAFF. DNA for the CDR3: TGTGCCAGCAGCTTAGGGGCGAGCAGCACTTCTGAAGCTTTCTTT.

This chain links TRBV6-6 with TRBJ1-2; D not resolved. CDR3 length: 11 residues. Germline CDR1 reads MNHNY; CDR2 reads SVGAGI (reference sequence). Trimming removed 7 bases at V and 5 bases at J, with 8 bases between. DNA for the CDR3: TGTGCCAGCACCGGTGGGTATGGCTACACCTTC. Protein: CASTGGYGYTF.

This chain links TRBV11-2 with TRBJ2-7; no firm D call. Germline CDR1 SGHAT, CDR2 FQNNGV. The CDR3 has 14 amino acids. Trimming took off 1 base at V and 2 bases at J, with 9 bases between the two ends. The CDR3 sequence: CASSLVRRTYEQYF. In DNA, the CDR3 is TGTGCCAGCAGCTTAGTCCGGAGAACCTACGAGCAGTACTTC.

The chain is built from TRBV15 and TRBJ1-6; D is uncertain. Between the trimmed V and J ends, which lost 0 bases and 5 bases, there was a span of 5 bases. CDR3 length: 14 residues. CDR1 is LNHNV and CDR2 is YYDKDF in the germline V gene (reference sequence). In DNA, the CDR3 is TGTGCCACCAGCAGAGATCCGGATAATTCACCCCTCCACTTT. As protein: CATSRDPDNSPLHF.

The chain employs TRBV2 and TRBJ1-4; no reliable D call. There are 15 residues in the CDR3. V lost 0 bases to trimming and J lost 8 bases, with 13 bases between them. CDR1 and CDR2 (germline): SNHLY, FYNNEI. This CDR3 is CASSEAPRAGEKLFF. CDR3 nucleotide sequence: TGTGCCAGCAGTGAAGCGCCGAGGGCGGGAGAAAAACTGTTTTTT.

The rearrangement links TRBV7-9 to TRBJ1-2; weak D call: TRBD1 (5 bases). The V end lost 4 bases, the J end lost 8 bases, and 11 bases lay between the germline ends. The CDR3 has 12 residues. The germline CDR1 and CDR2 sequences are SEHNR and FQNEAQ (reference sequence). CDR3: CASSYTGPGYTF. DNA of the CDR3: TGTGCCAGCAGCTATACAGGCCCCGGCTACACCTTC.